This T cell receptor beta chain is drawn from a study of cytomegalovirus exposure and HLA in healthy donors. Study results and limitations: Specific recognition of CMV antigens was confirmed in vitro for a few chains (all CMV-associated). Subsequent analysis revealed that first-cohort TCR clusters tended to co-occur in the 120 or so validation repertoires.

A word on this clone: Antigen: not known.

TCRdb keeps only in-frame clones here, not all; method: immunoSEQ multiplex PCR. The sample consists of some 170,000 clones, approximately 90% of them appearing once. Sequenced: PBMCs. The sequence came from a woman aged 25 to 39 in good health and CMV-seronegative.

The CDR3 is CASTVRGNTEAFF. DNA of the CDR3: TGTGCCAGCACCGTAAGGGGGAACACTGAAGCTTTCTTT. V and J are TRBV2 and TRBJ1-1; TRBD1 is a possible D gene (5 bases). Trimming took off 7 bases at V and 1 base at J, with 10 bases between the two ends. The CDR3 is 13 residues long. Germline lookup yields CDR1 SNHLY and CDR2 FYNNEI.